The TCR beta chain under discussion was sequenced for a study of blood T cell repertoires in COVID-19. As for the study in general: In each case, the material was cDNA or gDNA derived from T cells, B-cell-depleted T cells, or PBMCs.

There are 15 residues in the CDR3. In germline, CDR1 is SGHNT, CDR2 YYREEE (reference sequence). Trimming cost V 0 bases and J 2 bases; bases outside gene matches: 4. Authors' processing steps: Estimation of nucleated cell counts relied on the amplification of reference gene primers. Here immunoSEQ multiplex PCR was the method, and the copy in TCRdb shows in-frame clones only, minus some. The DNA was the basis for D and trimming; V, J and clone size are from that table. The sample carries 150,000 to 160,000 clones, about 85% recorded once. This clonotype was sampled from a man aged 55 to 69 with COVID-19, enrolled during active disease. The sequencing sample was made of peripheral blood. The chain combines TRBV5-4 with TRBJ1-2; 7 bases are shared with TRBD1. For the CDR3, the DNA is TGTGCCAGCAGCTTGGGGGGGACAGTCAACTATGGCTACACCTTC. Protein: CASSLGGTVNYGYTF.